The 15 T cell receptor beta chains given below trace back to one sample, sequenced in a study of cytomegalovirus exposure and HLA in healthy donors. This PCR relied on a set of 60 Vbeta primers and 13 Jbeta primers. The protocol was immunoSEQ multiplex PCR, while the TCRdb copy is restricted to in-frame clones and leaves out a portion. The sample holds around 140,000 clones; 77% are singletons and the top ten take approximately 4.2%. Sequencing was carried out using PBMCs. These receptors were collected from a male donor in good health and CMV-seropositive.

CDR3 DNA sequence: TGTGCCAGCAGCCAAGATAGGAGGGGGCAAGCTTTCTTT. Translated, it gives CASSQDRRGQAFF. The chain has TRBV14 and TRBJ1-1; 7 nucleotides match TRBD1. Per germline, CDR1 SGHDN and CDR2 FVKESK. The CDR3 consists of 13 residues. The trim removed 0 bases at V and 9 bases at J, leaving 4 bases unmatched.

The V gene is TRBV13, the J gene TRBJ1-3, with D tentatively TRBD1 (5 bases). This CDR3 spans 16 amino acids. Trimming cost V 3 bases and J 4 bases, with 16 bases left between them. Germline V gene data show CDR1 as PRHDT and CDR2 as FYEKMQ (reference sequence). CDR3 nucleotide sequence: TGTGCCAGCAGCTTCGAAGGCAGGGCTCGGGGAAACACCATATATTTT. Its translation: CASSFEGRARGNTIYF.

V and J are TRBV28 and TRBJ1-3; possible D gene TRBD1, 6 bases. CDR1 is MDHEN and CDR2 is SYDVKM in the germline V gene. This CDR3 contains 15 residues. Trimming removed 10 bases from V and 2 bases from J, with 18 bases in between. This chain's CDR3 is CATTPRAGAGNTIYF. In DNA form, the CDR3 reads TGTGCCACCACCCCTAGGGCAGGGGCTGGAAACACCATATATTTT.

The V gene is TRBV12-5, the J gene TRBJ2-1; TRBD1 aligns across 10 bases. The CDR3 contains 15 residues. Germline V gene lookup returns CDR1 LGHNT and CDR2 FRNRAP. Losses at the gene ends were 6 bases for V and 8 bases for J; bases not matched to a gene: 10. CDR3 residues: CASGSDRGLTDEQFF. The CDR3 DNA reads TGTGCTAGTGGCTCCGACAGGGGGCTTACGGATGAGCAGTTCTTC.

V is TRBV10-3 and J is TRBJ1-4; D is perhaps TRBD1 (5 bases). From germline, CDR1 is ENHRY and CDR2 SYGVKD. The ends were cut back, 3 bases at V and 8 bases at J, with 19 bases in the middle. This CDR3 is 16 amino acids long. CDR3 nucleotide sequence: TGTGCCATCAGTGACGATGGACCGCATCGGGGGGAAAAACTGTTTTTT. This encodes CAISDDGPHRGEKLFF.

This clone was seen once. This sequence joins TRBV4-2 and TRBJ2-6; 8 nucleotides agree with TRBD1. With V trimmed by 1 base and J by 2 bases, 1 base remained unmatched. CDR3 size: 16 residues. Per germline, CDR1 LGHNA and CDR2 YNFKEQ. The CDR3 is CASSQVGQAGANVLTF. The DNA of the CDR3 is TGTGCCAGCAGCCAAGTGGGACAGGCTGGGGCCAACGTCCTGACTTTC.

Remarks on this clone: The junction departs from germline at one end; a sequencing error may be responsible. The genes are TRBV18 and TRBJ2-1; TRBD2 matches at 10 bases. Looked up from germline, CDR1 is KGHSH and CDR2 is LQKENI. The CDR3 sequence is 15 residues long. CDR3 in amino acids: CASSSLAGEVSEQLF. CDR3 DNA sequence: TGTGCCAGCTCATCCCTAGCGGGAGAGGTTTCTGAGCAGCTCTTC. Full variable domain (outside the CDR3, taken from reference TRBV18 and TRBJ2-1): NAGVMQNPRHLVRRRGQEARLRCSPMKGHSHVYWYRQLPEEGLKFMVYLQKENIIDESGMPKERFSAEFPKEGPSILRIQQVVRGDSAAYFCASSSLAGEVSEQLFGPGTRLTVL.

Only one count was recorded for this clone. The chain combines TRBV5-1 with TRBJ1-2; 9 bases match TRBD1. In germline, CDR1 is SGHRS, CDR2 YFSETQ. The CDR3 runs 14 residues. Unmatched junction bases numbered 7, after V lost 4 bases and J lost 6 bases. The chain's CDR3 is CASSHGQGKNGYTF. CDR3 nucleotide sequence: TGCGCCAGCAGCCACGGACAGGGGAAGAATGGCTACACCTTC.

This rearrangement joins TRBV28 to TRBJ1-2; perhaps TRBD1 as D (5 bases). V dropped 4 bases and J dropped 0 bases, with 9 bases sitting between them. Germline values: CDR1 MDHEN, CDR2 SYDVKM. The length of the CDR3 is 14 residues. The CDR3 DNA sequence: TGTGCCAGCAGTTCGGGACTGACTAACTATGGCTACACCTTC. This translates into CASSSGLTNYGYTF.

This clone has just one count. V is TRBV18 and J is TRBJ1-3; D is perhaps TRBD1 (6 bases). Germline loops: CDR1 KGHSH, CDR2 LQKENI. V lost 6 bases, J lost 1 base, and 13 bases lay in between. There are 15 residues in the CDR3. The CDR3 loop reads CASSRTTGSGNTIYF. CDR3 DNA sequence: TGTGCCAGCTCCCGTACAACAGGGTCTGGAAACACCATATATTTT.

The rearrangement uses TRBV10-3 and TRBJ1-6; 9 bases fit TRBD1. This CDR3 is built from 15 residues. V was pared by 10 bases and J by 6 bases, with 10 bases of the junction left unmatched. Germline V gives CDR1 ENHRY, CDR2 SYGVKD. The CDR3 bases are TGTGCCACTGAAGGGACAGGGTTTGGTAATTCACCCCTCCACTTT. Protein product: CATEGTGFGNSPLHF.

The chain joins TRBV5-3 to TRBJ2-7; 10 positions agree with TRBD1. TRBV5-3 belongs to the ORF category, with a function that is uncertain. The J segment lost 5 bases and the V segment lost 2 bases, leaving 4 bases of the junction unmatched. The CDR3 is 14 amino acids. The DNA for the CDR3 is TGTGCCAGAAGCTTCCGGGACAGGGGCAACGAGCAGTACTTC. Protein product: CARSFRDRGNEQYF.

This chain joins TRBV28 and TRBJ2-4, with TRBD1 matching over 9 bases. The J segment lost 6 bases and the V segment lost 4 bases, leaving 4 bases of the junction unmatched. Per the germline V gene, CDR1 is MDHEN and CDR2 is SYDVKM. The CDR3 spans 14 residues. This CDR3 reads CASSSPGQGNIQYF. In DNA form, the CDR3 reads TGTGCCAGCAGTTCACCGGGACAGGGAAACATTCAGTACTTC.

In its sample, this clone was seen once. V gene TRBV27 combines with J gene TRBJ1-6, with a tentative D call TRBD1 (6 bases). The CDR3 runs to 14 residues. V gave up 5 bases and J gave up 6 bases, with 11 bases separating them. Germline V CDR1 and CDR2: MNHEY, SMNVEV (reference sequence). The CDR3 region is CASSTQQGNSPLHF. The DNA of the CDR3 is TGTGCCAGCAGTACCCAACAGGGTAATTCACCCCTCCACTTT.

The chain couples TRBV25-1 to TRBJ2-1; 10 positions match TRBD2. This CDR3 is 15 amino acids long. Germline CDR1 MGHDK, CDR2 SYGVNS. V shed 1 base, J shed 9 bases, and the junction held 6 bases outside the gene matches. CDR3 sequence: CASSEFASGRLEQFF. The CDR3 nucleotides read TGTGCCAGCAGTGAATTCGCTAGCGGGAGACTTGAGCAGTTCTTC. Full variable domain (missing parts from reference TRBV25-1 and TRBJ2-1): EADIYQTPRYLVIGTGKKITLECSQTMGHDKMYWYQQDPGMELHLIHYSYGVNSTEKGDLSSESTVSRIRTEHFPLTLESARPSHTSQYLCASSEFASGRLEQFFGPGTRLTVL.